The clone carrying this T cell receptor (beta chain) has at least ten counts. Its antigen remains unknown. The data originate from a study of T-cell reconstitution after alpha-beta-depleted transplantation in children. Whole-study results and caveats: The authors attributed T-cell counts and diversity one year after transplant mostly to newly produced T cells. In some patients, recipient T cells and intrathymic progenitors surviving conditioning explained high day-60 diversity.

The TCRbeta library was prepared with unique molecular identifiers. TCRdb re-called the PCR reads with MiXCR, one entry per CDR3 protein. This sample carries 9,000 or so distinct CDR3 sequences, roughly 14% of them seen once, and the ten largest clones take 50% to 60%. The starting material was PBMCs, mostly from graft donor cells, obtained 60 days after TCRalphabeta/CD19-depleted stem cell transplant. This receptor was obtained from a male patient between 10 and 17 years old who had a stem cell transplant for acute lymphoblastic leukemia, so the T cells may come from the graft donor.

This CDR3 reads CASSLGQGPYNEQFF. CDR3 bases: TGTGCCAGCAGCTTGGGACAGGGGCCCTACAATGAGCAGTTCTTC. The J gene is TRBJ2-1, the V gene TRBV5-4, with TRBD1 matching over 8 bases. Germline loops: CDR1 SGHNT, CDR2 YYREEE (reference sequence). V gave up 0 bases and J gave up 2 bases; unmatched junction bases: 1. This CDR3 has 15 residues.